These 13 T cell receptor beta chains were all obtained from the same sample, sequenced in a study of T cell repertoires in cytomegalovirus infection. MiXCR was run by TCRdb on the reads, yielding one entry per CDR3 protein. The table includes 630,000 or so distinct CDR3 sequences, roughly 24% detected once. The sequenced sample was CD8+ T cells from PBMCs. These receptors originate from a human donor in good health (CMV status not recorded). Some clones in this sample may be carry-over from other donors' samples.

This clonotype was detected many times. It is unclear where the CDR3 begins or ends on the DNA, so no DNA is shown, and the CDR3 is as TCRdb lists it. The gene calls are TRBV11-2 and TRBJ1-2; the D segment call TRBD1 is taken from the table without a DNA check. Germline V gene lookup returns CDR1 SGHAT and CDR2 FQNNGV. The CDR3 is 13 residues long, counting both termini. The CDR3: CASSFDVGKGATF.

The chain joins TRBV5-5 to TRBJ2-5, with D hard to call. The CDR3 loop spans 14 amino acids. Germline assignment: CDR1 SGHKS and CDR2 YYEKEE (reference sequence). V lost 1 base, J lost 1 base, and 8 bases lay in between. CDR3 coding DNA: TGTGCCAGCAGCTTGCCGAGGATCCAAGAGACCCAGTACTTC. This gives the protein CASSLPRIQETQYF.

This clonotype occurred many times. This chain connects TRBV6-2 or TRBV6-3 to TRBJ2-7; the match to TRBD2 covers 7 bases. V was clipped by 7 bases and J by 9 bases; unmatched bases: 15. Germline values: CDR1 MNHEY, CDR2 SVGEGT. The CDR3 is made up of 14 amino acids. The CDR3, as DNA: TGTGCCAGCACACCGACCGGGAGGCCGTTCCCGCAGTACTTC. It yields the protein CASTPTGRPFPQYF.

The gene calls are TRBV6-8 and TRBJ2-7; 11 bases line up with TRBD2. After removal of 4 bases from V and 5 bases from J, the junction contained 4 bases not matched to a gene. CDR1 and CDR2 from the germline V gene are MNHGY and SAAAGT. The CDR3 sequence is 14 residues long. The DNA of the CDR3 is TGTGCCAGCAGTTTTAGCGGGGGGGCCGACGAGCAGTACTTC. It codes for CASSFSGGADEQYF.

This clonotype was detected many times. The chain employs TRBV7-3 and TRBJ2-3; 9 bases line up with TRBD2. The junction had 16 bases not matched to a gene; V was cut back by 5 bases and J by 1 base. In germline, CDR1 is SGHTA, CDR2 FQGTGA. The CDR3 extends over 19 amino acids. The DNA of the CDR3 is TGTGCCAGCAGCCACGGGAGCGGGGGGATCGAAACTGGCACAGATACGCAGTATTTT. This encodes CASSHGSGGIETGTDTQYF.

The V gene is TRBV15, the J gene TRBJ2-2; maybe TRBD1 (6 bases). V was clipped by 3 bases and J by 2 bases, with 16 bases between them. The CDR3 is 17 amino acids. Germline V gives CDR1 LNHNV, CDR2 YYDKDF (reference sequence). The CDR3 sequence: CATSSLLGQLNTGELFF. The CDR3 nucleotides are TGTGCCACCAGCAGTCTCCTCGGACAGCTCAACACCGGGGAGCTGTTTTTT.

This clonotype came up a few times. The gene calls are TRBV6-1 and TRBJ2-5; 7 bases match TRBD1. CDR3 length equals 14 residues. Per germline, CDR1 MNHNS and CDR2 SASEGT. Trimming took 1 base from V and 4 from J; bases not matched to a gene: 3. DNA of the CDR3: TGTGCCAGCAGTGAAGAGACAGGGATAGAGACCCAGTACTTC. Translated, it gives CASSEETGIETQYF.

Turning to this clonotype: A single base separates this from a much larger clone, so it may be a read error. V and J are TRBV7-6 and TRBJ1-5; D is perhaps TRBD1 (6 bases). There are 16 residues in the CDR3. Per germline, CDR1 SGHVS and CDR2 FNYEAQ. The CDR3 DNA reads as TGTGCCAGCAGCCCGTCTAGTTGGGGGGGCAATCAGCGCCAGCATTTT. This codes for CASSPSSWGGNQRQHF.

The chain links TRBV14 to TRBJ2-5; 12 bases are shared with TRBD2. CDR1 is SGHDN and CDR2 is FVKESK in the germline V gene. J lost 2 bases, V lost 0 bases, and 10 bases had no gene match. The CDR3 has 19 residues. In DNA, the CDR3 is TGTGCCAGCAGCCAAGATGTGAGACTAGCGGGGGCCCGGCAAGAGACCCAGTACTTC. It encodes CASSQDVRLAGARQETQYF.

CDR3 amino acids: CSANSGGPDNEQFF. CDR3 DNA sequence: TGCAGTGCTAATAGCGGGGGGCCGGACAATGAGCAGTTCTTC. J is TRBJ2-1 and V is TRBV20-1; 10 bases fit TRBD2. V gave up 4 bases and J gave up 5 bases; unmatched junction bases: 5. The CDR3 sequence is 14 residues long. Germline values: CDR1 DFQATT, CDR2 SNEGSKA (reference sequence).

This clonotype was seen at least ten times. V is TRBV7-2 and J is TRBJ2-2, with 14 nucleotides matching TRBD2. Germline V gene sequence: CDR1 SGHTA, CDR2 FQGNSA. There are 15 residues in the CDR3. Losses at the gene ends were 3 bases for V and 10 bases for J; bases not matched to a gene: 4. CDR3 residues: CASSFGLAGGVELFF. In DNA, the CDR3 is TGTGCCAGCAGCTTTGGACTAGCGGGGGGCGTGGAGCTGTTTTTT.

This clonotype was counted only a few times. The chain is built from TRBV7-9 and TRBJ1-4, with no clear D. Trimming cost V 5 bases and J 3 bases, with 13 bases left between them. This CDR3 is built from 15 residues. Germline CDR1 SEHNR, CDR2 FQNEAQ (reference sequence). The chain's CDR3 is CASSAQSEANEKLFF. The CDR3 nucleotides are TGTGCCAGCAGCGCCCAATCTGAGGCTAATGAAAAACTGTTTTTT.

In this sample, this clonotype turned up many times. The DNA of the CDR3 is TGTGCCAGCGGACCCAGGGGGAACACTGAAGCTTTCTTT. It encodes CASGPRGNTEAFF. The rearrangement links TRBV7-6 to TRBJ1-1; TRBD1 might be the D (6 bases). The CDR3 totals 13 residues. V lost 8 bases and J lost 1, with 11 bases in between. Germline CDR1 and CDR2: SGHVS and FNYEAQ. The full variable domain, completed using reference TRBV7-6 and TRBJ1-1, is GAGVSQSPRYKVTKRGQDVALRCDPISGHVSLYWYRQALGQGPEFLTYFNYEAQQDKSGLPNDRFSAERPEGSISTLTIQRTEQRDSAMYRCASGPRGNTEAFFGQGTRLTVV.